This passage covers 8 T cell receptor beta chains from one sample sequenced in a study of T cells in Graves' hyperthyroidism and ophthalmopathy. Amplification of TCR beta CDR3 regions used RNA as the template. The TCR CDR3 was amplified in a first-round RT-PCR using the HTBI primer set. TCRdb reprocessed the multiplex PCR reads via MiXCR and lists one record per CDR3 protein. This sample has roughly 580,000 distinct CDR3 sequences, with about 15% found just once. The sequencing sample was made of blood. These TCRs come from a woman in her 30s with Graves' hyperthyroidism that later progressed to Graves' ophthalmopathy.

In this sample, this clonotype turned up many times. The chain has TRBV27 and TRBJ2-1, with TRBD2 identical over 9 bases. This CDR3 is built from 16 residues. Germline loops: CDR1 MNHEY, CDR2 SMNVEV (reference sequence). J gave up 7 bases and V 3 bases, and 10 bases lay outside the gene matches. CDR3 bases: TGTGCCAGCAGTTTGGGCGGGAGGGGACTGGGGAATGAGCAGTTCTTC. It translates to CASSLGGRGLGNEQFF.

This clonotype was counted at least ten times. The chain employs TRBV2 and TRBJ1-1; TRBD1 might be the D (6 bases). This CDR3 has 13 residues. V lost 8 bases and J 6 bases, leaving 16 bases between the germline ends. From germline, CDR1 is SNHLY and CDR2 FYNNEI. CDR3 DNA: TGTGCCAGCGGAACAGGGAAAGGAGCTGAAGCTTTCTTT. Translating gives CASGTGKGAEAFF. Based on the CDR3 plus reference TRBV2 and TRBJ1-1, the full variable domain is EPEVTQTPSHQVTQMGQEVILRCVPISNHLYFYWYRQILGQKVEFLVSFYNNEISEKSEIFDDQFSVERPDGSNFTLKIRSTKLEDSAMYFCASGTGKGAEAFFGQGTRLTVV.

This clonotype was counted many times. V gene TRBV28 combines with J gene TRBJ2-5; 11 bases fit TRBD2. The CDR3 runs to 17 residues. J lost 4 bases, V lost 6 bases, and 13 bases had no gene match. Germline-derived CDR1 and CDR2 are MDHEN and SYDVKM. CDR3 loop: CASSKGALAGVPETQYF. The CDR3 coding sequence is TGTGCCAGCAGCAAAGGGGCACTAGCGGGAGTGCCAGAGACCCAGTACTTC.

The chain uses TRBV20-1 and TRBJ1-5, with a tentative D call TRBD1 (6 bases). From germline, CDR1 is DFQATT and CDR2 SNEGSKA (reference sequence). This CDR3 is 14 amino acids long. V shed 3 bases and J shed 6 bases, with 15 bases lying between them. CDR3 in DNA: TGCAGTGCTAGCCCCGTGGGGGCGGCTCAGCCCCAGCATTTT. Its translation is CSASPVGAAQPQHF.

The chain uses TRBV19 and TRBJ1-1; 8 nucleotides line up with TRBD1. The CDR3 length is 16 residues. V lost 5 bases to trimming and J lost 5 bases; unmatched junction nucleotides: 13. Germline CDR1 and CDR2: LNHDA and SQIVND (reference sequence). The CDR3 reads CASSPRTGRENTEAFF. The CDR3 region has the DNA TGTGCCAGTAGTCCCCGGACAGGGAGGGAGAATACTGAAGCTTTCTTT.

This clonotype occurred a few times. The chain has TRBV4-2 and TRBJ2-1; 9 bases line up with TRBD2. The V gene end was trimmed by 4 bases and the J gene end by 8 bases; junction bases not matched to a gene: 6. Germline CDR1 LGHNA, CDR2 YNFKEQ. CDR3 length equals 14 residues. The CDR3, as DNA: TGTGCCAGCAGCCGGAGCCAGCGGGAGGATGAGCAGTTCTTC. Encoded protein: CASSRSQREDEQFF.

In its sample, this clonotype was seen many times. V usage is TRBV9 and J usage is TRBJ2-1, with 10 bases that match TRBD1. The CDR3 runs 12 residues. The V gene's germline CDR1 is SGDLS and CDR2 YYNGEE. The V gene end was trimmed by 7 bases and the J gene end by 8 bases; junction bases not matched to a gene: 3. CDR3: CASQGTGDEQFF. Here the CDR3 DNA reads TGTGCCAGCCAGGGGACAGGGGATGAGCAGTTCTTC. The variable domain in full, completed from reference TRBV9 and TRBJ2-1, reads DSGVTQTPKHLITATGQRVTLRCSPRSGDLSVYWYQQSLDQGLQFLIQYYNGEERAKGNILERFSAQQFPDLHSELNLSSLELGDSALYFCASQGTGDEQFFGPGTRLTVL.

This clonotype was seen repeatedly, ten times or more. The J gene is TRBJ2-1, the V gene TRBV9; 10 nucleotides match TRBD2. Germline trimming cut 4 bases from V and 5 bases from J; bases unmatched to any gene: 3. The CDR3 runs 14 residues. CDR1 and CDR2 from the germline V gene are SGDLS and YYNGEE. The CDR3 loop reads CASSTSGANNEQFF. In DNA, the CDR3 is TGTGCCAGCAGCACTAGCGGGGCCAACAATGAGCAGTTCTTC.